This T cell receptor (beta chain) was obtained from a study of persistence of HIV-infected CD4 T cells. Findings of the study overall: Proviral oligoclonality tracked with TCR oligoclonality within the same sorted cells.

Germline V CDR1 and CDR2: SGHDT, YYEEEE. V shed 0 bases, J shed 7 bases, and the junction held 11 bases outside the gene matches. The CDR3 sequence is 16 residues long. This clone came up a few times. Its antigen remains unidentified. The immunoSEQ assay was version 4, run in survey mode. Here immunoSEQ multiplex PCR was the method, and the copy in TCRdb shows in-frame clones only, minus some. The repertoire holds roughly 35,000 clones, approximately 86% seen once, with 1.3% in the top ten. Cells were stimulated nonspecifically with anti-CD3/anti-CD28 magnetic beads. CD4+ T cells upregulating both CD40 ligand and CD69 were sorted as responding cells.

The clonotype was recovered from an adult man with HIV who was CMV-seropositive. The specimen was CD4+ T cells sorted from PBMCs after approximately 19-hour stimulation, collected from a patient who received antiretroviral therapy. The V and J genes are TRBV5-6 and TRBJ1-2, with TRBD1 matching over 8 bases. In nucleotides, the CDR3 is TGTGCCAGCAGCTTGGTTGGGGCAGGGGGCGTATCTGGCTACACCTTC. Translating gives CASSLVGAGGVSGYTF.